This T cell receptor (beta chain) is from a study of monozygotic twins with inflammatory bowel disease. PCR of TCRalpha and TCRbeta cDNA was nested, with two rounds of around 16 and 10 cycles. TCRdb re-called the 5' RACE reads; one entry per CDR3 protein, DNA not given. The sample includes 200,000 to 250,000 distinct CDR3 sequences. This receptor was taken from a human donor with ulcerative colitis or Crohn's disease, or a healthy co-twin of an affected twin (not recorded which). The material sequenced was blood.

Here the CDR3 reads CASSPRLGGGGNNEQFF. The chain recombines TRBV3-1 with TRBJ2-1; checking the TCRdb D call of TRBD1 is not possible without DNA. This CDR3 contains 17 residues. CDR1 and CDR2 (germline): LGHDT, YNNKEL (reference sequence).